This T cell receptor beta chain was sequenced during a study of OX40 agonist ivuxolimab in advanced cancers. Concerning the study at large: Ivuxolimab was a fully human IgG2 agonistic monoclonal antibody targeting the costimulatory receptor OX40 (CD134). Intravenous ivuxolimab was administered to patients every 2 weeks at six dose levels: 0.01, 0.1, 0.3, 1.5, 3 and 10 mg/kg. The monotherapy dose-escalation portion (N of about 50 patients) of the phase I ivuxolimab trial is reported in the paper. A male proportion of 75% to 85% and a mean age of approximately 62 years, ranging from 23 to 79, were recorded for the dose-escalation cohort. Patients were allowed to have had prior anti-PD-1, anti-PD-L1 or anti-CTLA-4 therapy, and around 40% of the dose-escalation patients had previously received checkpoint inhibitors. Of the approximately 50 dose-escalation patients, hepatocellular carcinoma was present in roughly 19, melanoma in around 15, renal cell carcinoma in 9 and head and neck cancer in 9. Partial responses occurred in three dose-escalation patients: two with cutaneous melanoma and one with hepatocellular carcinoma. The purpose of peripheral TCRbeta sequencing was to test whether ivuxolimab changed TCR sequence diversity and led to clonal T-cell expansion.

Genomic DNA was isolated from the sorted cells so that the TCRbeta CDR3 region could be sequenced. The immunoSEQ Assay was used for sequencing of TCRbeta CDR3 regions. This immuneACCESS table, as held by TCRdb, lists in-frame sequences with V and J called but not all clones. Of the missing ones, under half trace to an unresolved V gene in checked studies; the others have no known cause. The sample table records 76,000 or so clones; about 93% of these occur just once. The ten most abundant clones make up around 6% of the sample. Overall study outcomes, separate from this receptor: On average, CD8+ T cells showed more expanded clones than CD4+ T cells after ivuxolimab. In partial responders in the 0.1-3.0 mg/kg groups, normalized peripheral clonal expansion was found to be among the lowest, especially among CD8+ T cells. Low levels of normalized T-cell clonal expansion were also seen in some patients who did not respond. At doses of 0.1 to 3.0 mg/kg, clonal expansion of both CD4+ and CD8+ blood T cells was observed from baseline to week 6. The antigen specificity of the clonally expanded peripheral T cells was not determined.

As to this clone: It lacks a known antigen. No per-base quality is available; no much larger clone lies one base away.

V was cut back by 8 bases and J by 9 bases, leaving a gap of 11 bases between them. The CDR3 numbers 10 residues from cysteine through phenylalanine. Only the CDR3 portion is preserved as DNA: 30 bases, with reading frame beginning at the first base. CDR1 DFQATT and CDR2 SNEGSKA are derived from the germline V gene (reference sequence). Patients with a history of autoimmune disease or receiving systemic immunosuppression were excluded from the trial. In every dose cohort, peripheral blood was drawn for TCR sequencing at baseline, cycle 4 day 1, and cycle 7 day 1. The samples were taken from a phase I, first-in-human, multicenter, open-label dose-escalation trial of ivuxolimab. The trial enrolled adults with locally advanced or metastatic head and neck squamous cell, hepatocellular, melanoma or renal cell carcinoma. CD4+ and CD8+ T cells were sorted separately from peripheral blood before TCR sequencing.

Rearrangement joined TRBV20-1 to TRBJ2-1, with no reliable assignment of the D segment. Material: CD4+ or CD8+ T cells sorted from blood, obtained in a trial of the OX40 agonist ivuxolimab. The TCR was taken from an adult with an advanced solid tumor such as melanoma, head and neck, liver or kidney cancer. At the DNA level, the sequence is TGCAGTCCAAGGGTTGTTGAGCAGTTCTTC. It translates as CSPRVVEQFF.